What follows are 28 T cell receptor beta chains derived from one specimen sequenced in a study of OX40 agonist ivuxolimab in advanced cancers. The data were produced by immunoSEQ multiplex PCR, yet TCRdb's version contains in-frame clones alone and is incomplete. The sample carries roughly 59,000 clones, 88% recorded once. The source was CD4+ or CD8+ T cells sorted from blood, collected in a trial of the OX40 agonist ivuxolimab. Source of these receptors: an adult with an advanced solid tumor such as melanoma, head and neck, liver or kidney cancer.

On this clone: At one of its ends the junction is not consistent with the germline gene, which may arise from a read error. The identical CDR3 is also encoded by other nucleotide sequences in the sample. The CDR3 nucleotides read TGTGCCAGCTCAGAGGACGGGTTTTATCAGCCCCAGCACTTT. Translating gives CASSEDGFYQPQHF. The chain is built from TRBV6-4 and TRBJ1-5, with D unclear. This CDR3 region has 14 residues. Germline V gene data show CDR1 as MRHNA and CDR2 as SNTAGT.

The CDR3: CASSFSGGRTDTQYF. The DNA for the CDR3 is TGTGCCAGCAGCTTTAGCGGGGGGAGGACAGATACGCAGTATTTT. This chain joins TRBV7-8 and TRBJ2-3; 10 positions agree with TRBD2. The CDR3 runs 15 residues. V was pared by 3 bases and J by 3 bases, with 3 bases of the junction left unmatched. Germline CDR1 and CDR2: SGHVS and FQNEAQ.

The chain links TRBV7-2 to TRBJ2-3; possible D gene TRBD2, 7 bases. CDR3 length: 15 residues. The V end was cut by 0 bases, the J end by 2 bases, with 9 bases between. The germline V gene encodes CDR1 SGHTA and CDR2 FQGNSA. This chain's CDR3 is CASSLAGGPTDTQYF. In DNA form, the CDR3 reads TGTGCCAGCAGCTTAGCCGGGGGGCCCACAGATACGCAGTATTTT.

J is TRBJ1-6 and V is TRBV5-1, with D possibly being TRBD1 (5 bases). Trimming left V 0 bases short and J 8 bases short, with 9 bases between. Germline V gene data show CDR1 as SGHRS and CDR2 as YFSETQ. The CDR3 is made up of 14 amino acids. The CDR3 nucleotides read TGCGCCAGCAGCTTGGCAGGGTTCGATTCACCCCTCCACTTT. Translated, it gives CASSLAGFDSPLHF. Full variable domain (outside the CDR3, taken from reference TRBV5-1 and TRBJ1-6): KAGVTQTPRYLIKTRGQQVTLSCSPISGHRSVSWYQQTPGQGLQFLFEYFSETQRNKGNFPGRFSGRQFSNSRSEMNVSTLELGDSALYLCASSLAGFDSPLHFGNGTRLTVT.

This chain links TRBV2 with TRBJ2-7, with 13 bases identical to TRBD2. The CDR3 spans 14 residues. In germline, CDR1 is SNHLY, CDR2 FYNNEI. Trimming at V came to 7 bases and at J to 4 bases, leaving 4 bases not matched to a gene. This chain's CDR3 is CASTGLAGVYEQYF. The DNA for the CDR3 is TGTGCCAGCACCGGACTAGCGGGAGTATACGAGCAGTACTTC. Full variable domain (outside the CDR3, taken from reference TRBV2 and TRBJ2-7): EPEVTQTPSHQVTQMGQEVILRCVPISNHLYFYWYRQILGQKVEFLVSFYNNEISEKSEIFDDQFSVERPDGSNFTLKIRSTKLEDSAMYFCASTGLAGVYEQYFGPGTRLTVT.

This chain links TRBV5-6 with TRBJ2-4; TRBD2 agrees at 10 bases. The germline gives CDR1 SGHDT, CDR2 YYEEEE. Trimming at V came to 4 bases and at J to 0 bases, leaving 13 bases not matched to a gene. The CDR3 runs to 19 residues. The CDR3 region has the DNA TGTGCCAGCAGCCCTCCAAGCGGGGGGGCCGGACTAGCCAAAAACATTCAGTACTTC. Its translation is CASSPPSGGAGLAKNIQYF.

This CDR3 reads CASSSGQGQTGELFF. The CDR3 coding sequence is TGTGCCAGCAGCTCTGGACAGGGTCAAACCGGGGAGCTGTTTTTT. The V call is TRBV5-8, the J call TRBJ2-2; 8 bases match TRBD1. Germline CDR1 reads SGHTS; CDR2 reads YDEGEE. The CDR3 runs 15 residues. The ends lost 3 bases at V and 5 bases at J; junction bases unmatched: 6.

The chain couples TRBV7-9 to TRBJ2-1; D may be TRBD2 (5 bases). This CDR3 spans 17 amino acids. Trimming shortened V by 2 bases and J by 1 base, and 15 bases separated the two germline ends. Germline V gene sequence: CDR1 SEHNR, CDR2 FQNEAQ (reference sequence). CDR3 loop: CASSLYGGLLSYNEQFF. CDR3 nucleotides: TGTGCCAGCAGCTTATACGGCGGGCTCCTTTCCTACAATGAGCAGTTCTTC.

The CDR3: CASRLAAWERNYEQYF. As DNA, the CDR3 is TGTGCAAGTCGCTTAGCCGCTTGGGAGAGGAACTACGAGCAGTACTTC. The chain links TRBV12-2 to TRBJ2-7; the table names TRBD2, a call not compared with the DNA. TRBV12-2 has pseudogene status. The CDR3 consists of 16 residues.

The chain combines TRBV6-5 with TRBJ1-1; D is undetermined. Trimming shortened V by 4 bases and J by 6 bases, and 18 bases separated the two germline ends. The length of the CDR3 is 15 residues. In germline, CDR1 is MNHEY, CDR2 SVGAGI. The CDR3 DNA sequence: TGTGCCAGCAGTTTTCCAGGTGGAGGGCGGGCTGAAGCTTTCTTT. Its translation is CASSFPGGGRAEAFF.

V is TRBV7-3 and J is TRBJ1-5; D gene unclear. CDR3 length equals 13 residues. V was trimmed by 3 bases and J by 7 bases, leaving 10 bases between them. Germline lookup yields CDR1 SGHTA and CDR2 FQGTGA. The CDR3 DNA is TGTGCCAGCAGCTTCCAGGATGGGCAGCCCCAGCATTTT. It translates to CASSFQDGQPQHF.

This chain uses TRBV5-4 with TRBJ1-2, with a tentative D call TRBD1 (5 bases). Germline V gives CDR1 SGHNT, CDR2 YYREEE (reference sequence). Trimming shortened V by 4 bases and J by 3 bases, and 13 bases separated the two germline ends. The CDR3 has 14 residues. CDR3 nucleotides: TGTGCCAGCAGCCTCACCGGGACGGACTATGGCTACACCTTC. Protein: CASSLTGTDYGYTF.

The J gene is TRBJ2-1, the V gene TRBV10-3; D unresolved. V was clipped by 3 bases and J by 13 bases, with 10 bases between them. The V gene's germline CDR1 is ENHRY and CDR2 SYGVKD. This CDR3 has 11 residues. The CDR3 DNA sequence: TGTGCCATCAGTGATCGAACAGAACAGTTCTTC. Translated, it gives CAISDRTEQFF.

CDR3 region: CASSPEDSGNTEAFF. CDR3 sequence (DNA): TGCGCCAGCAGCCCCGAGGACAGCGGGAACACTGAAGCTTTCTTT. The chain recombines TRBV5-1 with TRBJ1-1, with a possible D match to TRBD1 (6 bases). CDR3 length equals 15 residues. The germline V and J ends were trimmed by 4 bases and 1 base, with 14 bases remaining between them. Germline V gene lookup returns CDR1 SGHRS and CDR2 YFSETQ.

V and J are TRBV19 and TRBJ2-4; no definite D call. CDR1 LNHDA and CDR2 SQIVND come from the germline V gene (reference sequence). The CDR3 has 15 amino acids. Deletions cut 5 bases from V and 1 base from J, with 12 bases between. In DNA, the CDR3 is TGTGCCAGTAGTTCTTTTGGAGCCGCCAAAAACATTCAGTACTTC. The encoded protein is CASSSFGAAKNIQYF.

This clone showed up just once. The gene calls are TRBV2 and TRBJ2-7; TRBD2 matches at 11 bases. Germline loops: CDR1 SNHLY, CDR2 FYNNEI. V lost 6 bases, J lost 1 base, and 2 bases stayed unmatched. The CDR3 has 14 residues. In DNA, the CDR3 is TGTGCCAGCAGGGGGACTAGCGGATCCTACGAGCAGTACTTC. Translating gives CASRGTSGSYEQYF.

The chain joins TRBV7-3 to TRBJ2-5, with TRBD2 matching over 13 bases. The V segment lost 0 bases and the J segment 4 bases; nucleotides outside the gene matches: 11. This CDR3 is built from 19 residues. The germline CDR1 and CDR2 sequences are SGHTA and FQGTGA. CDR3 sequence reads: CASSLTPYAGLAGPETQYF. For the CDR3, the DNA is TGTGCCAGCAGCTTAACGCCCTACGCGGGACTAGCGGGACCAGAGACCCAGTACTTC.

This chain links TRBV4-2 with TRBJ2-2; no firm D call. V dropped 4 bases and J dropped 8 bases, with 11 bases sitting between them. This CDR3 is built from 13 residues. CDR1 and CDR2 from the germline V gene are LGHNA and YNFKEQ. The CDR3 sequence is CASSRERRGELFF. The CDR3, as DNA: TGTGCCAGCAGCCGAGAACGACGGGGGGAGCTGTTTTTT.

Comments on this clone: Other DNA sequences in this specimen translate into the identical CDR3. CDR3 sequence reads: CSVGQGSYEQYF. The DNA for the CDR3 is TGCAGCGTCGGACAGGGGTCCTACGAGCAGTACTTC. The chain couples TRBV29-1 to TRBJ2-7; 9 bases are a match to TRBD1. The germline V gene encodes CDR1 SQVTM and CDR2 ANQGSEA. The V segment lost 6 bases and the J segment 1 base; nucleotides outside the gene matches: 1. There are 12 residues in the CDR3.

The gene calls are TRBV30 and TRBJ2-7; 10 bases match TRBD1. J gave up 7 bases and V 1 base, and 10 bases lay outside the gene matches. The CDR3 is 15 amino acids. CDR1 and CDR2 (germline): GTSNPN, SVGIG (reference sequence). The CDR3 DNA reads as TGTGCCTGGAGTGAGAAGGGGACAGGGGTTGGGGAGCAGTACTTC. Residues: CAWSEKGTGVGEQYF.

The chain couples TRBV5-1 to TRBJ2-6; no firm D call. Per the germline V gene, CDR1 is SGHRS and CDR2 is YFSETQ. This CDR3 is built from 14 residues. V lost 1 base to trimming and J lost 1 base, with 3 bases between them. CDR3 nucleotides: TGCGCCAGCAGCTTGCTATCTGGGGCCAACGTCCTGACTTTC. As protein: CASSLLSGANVLTF.

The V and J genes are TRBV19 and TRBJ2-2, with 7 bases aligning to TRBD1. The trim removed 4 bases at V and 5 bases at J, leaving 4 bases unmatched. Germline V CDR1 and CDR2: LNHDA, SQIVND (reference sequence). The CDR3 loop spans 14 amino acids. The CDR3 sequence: CASSTLRGTGELFF. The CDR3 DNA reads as TGTGCCAGTAGTACCCTCAGGGGGACCGGGGAGCTGTTTTTT.

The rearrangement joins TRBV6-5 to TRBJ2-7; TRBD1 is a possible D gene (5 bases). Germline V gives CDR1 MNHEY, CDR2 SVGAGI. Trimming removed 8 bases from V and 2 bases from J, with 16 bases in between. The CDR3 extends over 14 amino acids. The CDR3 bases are TGTGCCAGCCAGACAGCCTCGGCCCCCTACGAGCAGTACTTC. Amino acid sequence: CASQTASAPYEQYF.

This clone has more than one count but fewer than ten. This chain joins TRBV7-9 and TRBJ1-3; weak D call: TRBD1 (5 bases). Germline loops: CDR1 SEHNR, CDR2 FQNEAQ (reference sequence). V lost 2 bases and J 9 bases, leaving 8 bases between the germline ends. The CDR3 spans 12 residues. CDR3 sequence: CASSLSGVTIYF. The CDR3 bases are TGTGCCAGCAGCTTATCGGGGGTCACCATATATTTT. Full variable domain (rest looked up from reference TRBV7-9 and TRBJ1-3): DTGVSQNPRHKITKRGQNVTFRCDPISEHNRLYWYRQTLGQGPEFLTYFQNEAQLEKSRLLSDRFSAERPKGSFSTLEIQRTEQGDSAMYLCASSLSGVTIYFGEGSWLTVV.

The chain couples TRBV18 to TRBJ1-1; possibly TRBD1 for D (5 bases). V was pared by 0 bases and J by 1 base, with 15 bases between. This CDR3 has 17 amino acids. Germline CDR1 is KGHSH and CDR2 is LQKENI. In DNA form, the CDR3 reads TGTGCCAGCTCACCACCGGCCAGGGAGCTTAGGAACACTGAAGCTTTCTTT. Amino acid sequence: CASSPPARELRNTEAFF.

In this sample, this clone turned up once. CDR3 residues: CASSLGDSFSQPQHF. The CDR3 bases are TGCGCCAGCAGCTTGGGAGACAGCTTCTCCCAGCCCCAGCATTTT. The genes are TRBV5-1 and TRBJ1-5, with TRBD1 as a possible D gene (5 bases). Germline V CDR1 and CDR2: SGHRS, YFSETQ. CDR3 size: 15 residues. Trimming removed 0 bases from V and 7 bases from J, with 14 bases in between.

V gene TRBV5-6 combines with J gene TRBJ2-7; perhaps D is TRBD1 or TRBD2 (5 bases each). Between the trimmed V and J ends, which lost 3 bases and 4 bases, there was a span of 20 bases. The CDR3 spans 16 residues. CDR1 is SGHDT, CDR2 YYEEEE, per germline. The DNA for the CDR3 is TGTGCCAGCAGCTCAGAGAGGGGCCTGGTCCCTTACGAGCAGTACTTC. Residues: CASSSERGLVPYEQYF. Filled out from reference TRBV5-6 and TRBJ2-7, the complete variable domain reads DAGVTQSPTHLIKTRGQQVTLRCSPKSGHDTVSWYQQALGQGPQFIFQYYEEEERQRGNFPDRFSGHQFPNYSSELNVNALLLGDSALYLCASSSERGLVPYEQYFGPGTRLTVT.

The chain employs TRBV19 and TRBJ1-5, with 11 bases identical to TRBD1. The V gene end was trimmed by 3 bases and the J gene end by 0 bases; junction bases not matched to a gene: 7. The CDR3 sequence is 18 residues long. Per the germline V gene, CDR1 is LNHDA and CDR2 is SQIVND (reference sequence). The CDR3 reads CASSIGQGASYSNQPQHF. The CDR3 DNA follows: TGTGCCAGTAGTATTGGACAGGGGGCATCTTATAGCAATCAGCCCCAGCATTTT. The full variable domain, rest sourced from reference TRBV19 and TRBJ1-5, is DGGITQSPKYLFRKEGQNVTLSCEQNLNHDAMYWYRQDPGQGLRLIYYSQIVNDFQKGDIAEGYSVSREKKESFPLTVTSAQKNPTAFYLCASSIGQGASYSNQPQHFGDGTRLSIL.